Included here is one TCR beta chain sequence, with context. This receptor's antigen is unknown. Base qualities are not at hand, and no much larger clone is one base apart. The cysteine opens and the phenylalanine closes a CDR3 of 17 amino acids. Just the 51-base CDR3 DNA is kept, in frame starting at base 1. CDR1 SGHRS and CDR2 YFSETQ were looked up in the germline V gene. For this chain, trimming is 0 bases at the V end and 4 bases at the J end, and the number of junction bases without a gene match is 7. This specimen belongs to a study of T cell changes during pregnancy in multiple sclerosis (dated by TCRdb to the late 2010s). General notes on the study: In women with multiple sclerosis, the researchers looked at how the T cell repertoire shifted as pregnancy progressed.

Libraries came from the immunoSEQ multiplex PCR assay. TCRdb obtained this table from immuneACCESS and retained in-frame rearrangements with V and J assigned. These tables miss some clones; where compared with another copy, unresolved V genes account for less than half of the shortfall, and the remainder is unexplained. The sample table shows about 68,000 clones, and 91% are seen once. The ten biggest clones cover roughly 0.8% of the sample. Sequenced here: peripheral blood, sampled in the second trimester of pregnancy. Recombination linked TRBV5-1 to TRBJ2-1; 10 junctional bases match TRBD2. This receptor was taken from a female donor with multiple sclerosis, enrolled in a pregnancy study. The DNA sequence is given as TGCGCCAGCAGCTTGGGGGGACTAGCGTATGTATACAATGAGCAGTTCTTC. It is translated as CASSLGGLAYVYNEQFF.